The 8 T cell receptor beta chains presented below share a single source sample, sequenced in a study of blood T cell repertoires in COVID-19. Profiled with immunoSEQ multiplex PCR; TCRdb holds only in-frame clones, not every one. Here the sample spans 95,000 or so clones, roughly four fifths being singletons. The material sequenced was peripheral blood. Receptors were obtained from a human donor in a cohort sampled during active COVID-19.

This clone was observed a handful of times. The rearrangement joins TRBV25-1 to TRBJ1-2; D remains ambiguous. Trimming stripped 0 bases from V and 1 base from J, with 6 bases between. The germline V gene has CDR1 MGHDK and CDR2 SYGVNS. There are 14 residues in the CDR3. CDR3 sequence (DNA): TGTGCCAGCAGTGAATACCCACTTAACTATGGCTACACCTTC. It is translated as CASSEYPLNYGYTF.

This chain joins TRBV19 and TRBJ1-1, with 8 bases lining up with TRBD1. Germline trimming cut 11 bases from V and 5 bases from J; bases unmatched to any gene: 7. Germline V CDR1 and CDR2: LNHDA, SQIVND (reference sequence). The CDR3 loop spans 12 amino acids. In DNA, the CDR3 is TGTGCCGGACAGGGCCAGGGGACTGAAGCTTTCTTT. Its translation is CAGQGQGTEAFF.

The gene calls are TRBV4-1 and TRBJ2-1; no firm D call. Germline CDR1 reads MGHRA; CDR2 reads YSYEKL. The length of the CDR3 is 14 residues. V shed 0 bases and J shed 3 bases, with 6 bases lying between them. CDR3 residues: CASSQEGDYNEQFF. In DNA, the CDR3 is TGCGCCAGCAGCCAAGAAGGAGACTACAATGAGCAGTTCTTC.

This chain connects TRBV19 to TRBJ2-1; 14 positions match TRBD2. The CDR3 has 13 amino acids. V lost 6 bases and J lost 15; bases outside the gene matches: 7. From germline, CDR1 is LNHDA and CDR2 SQIVND (reference sequence). This CDR3 reads CASSKGLAGELFF. The CDR3 DNA reads TGTGCCAGTAGCAAGGGACTAGCGGGAGAATTGTTCTTC.

This clone came up once. The V call is TRBV7-8, the J call TRBJ2-3; TRBD2 aligns across 9 bases. Unmatched junction bases numbered 5, after V lost 2 bases and J lost 2 bases. CDR1 SGHVS and CDR2 FQNEAQ come from the germline V gene. This CDR3 comprises 16 residues. CDR3 in amino acids: CASSLTGGGVTDTQYF. DNA of the CDR3: TGTGCCAGCAGCTTAACTGGCGGGGGGGTCACAGATACGCAGTATTTT.

Note on this clone: At one end the junction does not follow the germline gene, possibly because of a read error. The chain uses TRBV7-7 and TRBJ1-1, with a tentative D call TRBD1 (6 bases). Per the germline V gene, CDR1 is SSHAT and CDR2 is FNYEAQ (reference sequence). This CDR3 spans 17 amino acids. The CDR3 spells CASSLALPGHLNTEAFF. DNA for the CDR3: TGTGCTAGCAGCTTAGCCTTACCGGGACACCTGAACACTGAAGCTTTCTTT.

The rearrangement uses TRBV15 and TRBJ2-7; 8 bases map to TRBD2. CDR1 LNHNV and CDR2 YYDKDF come from the germline V gene (reference sequence). CDR3 length: 16 amino acids. V shed 1 base, J shed 9 bases, and the junction held 14 bases outside the gene matches. CDR3 sequence reads: CATSRVSGTSSGWQYF. The CDR3 nucleotides are TGTGCCACCAGCAGAGTGTCGGGGACTAGTTCGGGGTGGCAGTACTTC. Complete variable domain (other parts from reference TRBV15 and TRBJ2-7): DAMVIQNPRYQVTQFGKPVTLSCSQTLNHNVMYWYQQKSSQAPKLLFHYYDKDFNNEADTPDNFQSRRPNTSFCFLDIRSPGLGDTAMYLCATSRVSGTSSGWQYFGPGTRLTVT.

This chain connects TRBV5-1 to TRBJ2-7; tentative D call: TRBD2 (5 bases). Per the germline V gene, CDR1 is SGHRS and CDR2 is YFSETQ. CDR3 size: 16 residues. V shed 0 bases and J shed 1 base, with 14 bases lying between them. Here the CDR3 reads CASSLGVGLSSYEQYF. The CDR3 nucleotides read TGCGCCAGCAGCTTGGGAGTAGGACTCAGTTCCTACGAGCAGTACTTC. Full variable domain (missing parts from reference TRBV5-1 and TRBJ2-7): KAGVTQTPRYLIKTRGQQVTLSCSPISGHRSVSWYQQTPGQGLQFLFEYFSETQRNKGNFPGRFSGRQFSNSRSEMNVSTLELGDSALYLCASSLGVGLSSYEQYFGPGTRLTVT.